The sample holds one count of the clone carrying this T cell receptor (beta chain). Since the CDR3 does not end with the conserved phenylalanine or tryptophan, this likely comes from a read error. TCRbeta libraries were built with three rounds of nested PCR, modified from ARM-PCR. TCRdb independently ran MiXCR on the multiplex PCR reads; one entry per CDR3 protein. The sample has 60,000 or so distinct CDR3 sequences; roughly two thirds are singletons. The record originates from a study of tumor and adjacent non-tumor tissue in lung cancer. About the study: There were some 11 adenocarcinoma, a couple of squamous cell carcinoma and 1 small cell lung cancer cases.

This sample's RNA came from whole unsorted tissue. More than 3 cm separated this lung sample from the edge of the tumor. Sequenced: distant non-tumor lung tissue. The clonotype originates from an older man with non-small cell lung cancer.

This chain's CDR3 is CASSLDATGYKQYL. As DNA, the CDR3 is TGTGCCAGCAGCTTAGATGCGACAGGGTACAAGCAGTACCTC. The rearrangement uses TRBV11-2 and TRBJ2-7; 7 nucleotides agree with TRBD1. The germline V gene has CDR1 SGHAT and CDR2 FQNNGV. This CDR3 has 14 residues. Losses at the gene ends were 0 bases for V and 8 bases for J; bases not matched to a gene: 7.